This T cell receptor (beta chain) was recorded in a study of OX40 agonist ivuxolimab in advanced cancers. Study as a whole: The treatment was a fully human IgG2 OX40 agonist, ivuxolimab.

Per the germline V gene, CDR1 is SGHVS and CDR2 is FQNEAQ. With 5 bases clipped from V and 3 bases from J, the junction kept 5 bases outside the gene matches. The CDR3 covers 14 residues. Sequencing was performed with immunoSEQ multiplex PCR; in TCRdb, only in-frame clones are kept and a portion is missing. Of tens of thousands of clones in the sample, under 90% were seen once. The chain is built from TRBV7-8 and TRBJ2-7, with TRBD1 matching 9 bases. The sample in question was CD4+ or CD8+ T cells sorted from blood, obtained in a trial of the OX40 agonist ivuxolimab. This sequence was found in an adult with an advanced solid tumor such as melanoma, head and neck, liver or kidney cancer. The CDR3: CASSLGTGSYEQYV. The CDR3 bases are TGTGCCAGCAGCCTTGGGACAGGGAGCTACGAGCAGTACGTC.